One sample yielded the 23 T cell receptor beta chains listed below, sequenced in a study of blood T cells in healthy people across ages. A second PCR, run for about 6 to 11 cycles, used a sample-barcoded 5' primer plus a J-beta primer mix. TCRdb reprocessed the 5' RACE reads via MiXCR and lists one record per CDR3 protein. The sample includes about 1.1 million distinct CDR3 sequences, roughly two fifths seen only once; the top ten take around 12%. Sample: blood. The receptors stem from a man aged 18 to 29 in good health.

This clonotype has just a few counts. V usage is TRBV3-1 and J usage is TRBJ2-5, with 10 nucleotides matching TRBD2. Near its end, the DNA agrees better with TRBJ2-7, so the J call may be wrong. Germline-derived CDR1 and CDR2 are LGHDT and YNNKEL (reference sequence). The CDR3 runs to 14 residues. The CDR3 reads CASSPSGGWYEQYF. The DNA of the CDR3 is TGTGCCAGCAGCCCTAGCGGGGGATGGTACGAGCAGTACTTC.

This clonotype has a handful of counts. The CDR3 loop reads CASQANSYNEQFF. The CDR3 nucleotides read TGTGCCAGCCAGGCGAACTCCTACAATGAGCAGTTCTTC. The rearrangement uses TRBV2 and TRBJ2-1, with D unresolved. V lost 8 bases and J 0 bases, leaving 8 bases between the germline ends. This CDR3 region has 13 residues. From germline, CDR1 is SNHLY and CDR2 FYNNEI.

The CDR3 loop reads CSGTGVSEQFF. CDR3 DNA sequence: TGCAGTGGTACAGGGGTGAGTGAGCAGTTCTTC. The V and J genes are TRBV20-1 and TRBJ2-1, with 7 bases aligning to TRBD1. CDR1 is DFQATT and CDR2 is SNEGSKA in the germline V gene (reference sequence). CDR3 size: 11 residues. The J segment lost 9 bases and the V segment lost 7 bases, leaving 6 bases of the junction unmatched.

The CDR3 DNA is TGTGCCAGCAGTGAAGAGGGCCTTGGTACGCAGTATTTT. Amino acid sequence: CASSEEGLGTQYF. The chain employs TRBV2 and TRBJ2-3, with no clear D. This CDR3 has 13 residues. Germline V CDR1 and CDR2: SNHLY, FYNNEI. V was shortened by 1 base and J by 8 bases, with 10 bases between the two germline ends.

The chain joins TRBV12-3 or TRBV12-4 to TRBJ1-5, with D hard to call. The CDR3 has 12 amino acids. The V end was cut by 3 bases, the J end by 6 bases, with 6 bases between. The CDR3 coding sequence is TGTGCCAGCAGTTTCTCATTTCAGCCCCAGCATTTT. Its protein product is CASSFSFQPQHF.

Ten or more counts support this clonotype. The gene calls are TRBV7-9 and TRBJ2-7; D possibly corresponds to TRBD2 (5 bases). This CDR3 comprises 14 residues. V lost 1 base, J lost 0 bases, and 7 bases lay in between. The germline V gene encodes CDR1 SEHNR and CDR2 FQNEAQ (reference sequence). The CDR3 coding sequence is TGTGCCAGCAGCTTAGGGGAGTCCTCCTACGAGCAGTACTTC. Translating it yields CASSLGESSYEQYF.

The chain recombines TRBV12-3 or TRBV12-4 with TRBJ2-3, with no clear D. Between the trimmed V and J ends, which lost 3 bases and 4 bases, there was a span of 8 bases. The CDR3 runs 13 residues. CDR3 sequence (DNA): TGTGCCAGCAGTTTCCATAGGGCAGATACGCAGTATTTT. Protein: CASSFHRADTQYF.

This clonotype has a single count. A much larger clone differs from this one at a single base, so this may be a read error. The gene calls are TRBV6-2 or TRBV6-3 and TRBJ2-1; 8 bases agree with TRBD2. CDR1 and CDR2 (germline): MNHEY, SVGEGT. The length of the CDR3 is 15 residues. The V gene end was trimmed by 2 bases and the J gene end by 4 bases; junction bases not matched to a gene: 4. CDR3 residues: CASSYRGGQYNEQFF. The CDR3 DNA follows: TGTGCCAGCAGTTACCGGGGGGGCCAGTACAATGAGCAGTTCTTC.

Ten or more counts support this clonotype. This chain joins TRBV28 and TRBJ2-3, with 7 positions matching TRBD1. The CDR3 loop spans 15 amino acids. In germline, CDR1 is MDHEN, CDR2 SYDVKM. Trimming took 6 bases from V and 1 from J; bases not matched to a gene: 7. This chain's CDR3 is CASSPRQGRTDTQYF. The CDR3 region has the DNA TGTGCCAGCAGCCCTCGACAGGGACGCACAGATACGCAGTATTTT.

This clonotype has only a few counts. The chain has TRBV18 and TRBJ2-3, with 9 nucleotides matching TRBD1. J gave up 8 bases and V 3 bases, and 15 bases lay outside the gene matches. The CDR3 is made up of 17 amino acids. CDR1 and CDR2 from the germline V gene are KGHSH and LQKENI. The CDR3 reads CASSPGQGFGLGGTQYF. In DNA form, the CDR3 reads TGTGCCAGCTCACCTGGACAGGGGTTCGGTTTAGGAGGTACGCAGTATTTT. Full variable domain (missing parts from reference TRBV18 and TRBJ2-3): NAGVMQNPRHLVRRRGQEARLRCSPMKGHSHVYWYRQLPEEGLKFMVYLQKENIIDESGMPKERFSAEFPKEGPSILRIQQVVRGDSAAYFCASSPGQGFGLGGTQYFGPGTRLTVL.

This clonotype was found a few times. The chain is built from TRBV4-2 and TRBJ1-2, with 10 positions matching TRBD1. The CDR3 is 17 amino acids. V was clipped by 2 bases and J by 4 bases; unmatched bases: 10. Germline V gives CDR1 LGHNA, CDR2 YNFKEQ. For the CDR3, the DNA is TGTGCCAGCAGCCAAAGCCTGGGGACAGGGGAGATCTATGGCTACACCTTC. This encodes CASSQSLGTGEIYGYTF.

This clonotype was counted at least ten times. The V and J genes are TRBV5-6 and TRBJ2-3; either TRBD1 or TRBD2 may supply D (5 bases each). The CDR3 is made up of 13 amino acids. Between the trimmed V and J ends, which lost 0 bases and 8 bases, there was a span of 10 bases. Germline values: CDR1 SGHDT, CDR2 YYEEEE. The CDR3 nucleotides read TGTGCCAGCAGCTTGGGTGGGGGTCGTACGCAGTATTTT. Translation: CASSLGGGRTQYF.

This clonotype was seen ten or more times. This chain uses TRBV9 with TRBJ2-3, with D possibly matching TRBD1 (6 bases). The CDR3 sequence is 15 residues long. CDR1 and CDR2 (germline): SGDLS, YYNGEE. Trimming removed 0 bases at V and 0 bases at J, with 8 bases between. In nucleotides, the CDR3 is TGTGCCAGCAGCGTAGGGGGGCGGAGCACAGATACGCAGTATTTT. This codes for CASSVGGRSTDTQYF. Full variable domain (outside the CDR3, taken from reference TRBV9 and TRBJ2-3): DSGVTQTPKHLITATGQRVTLRCSPRSGDLSVYWYQQSLDQGLQFLIQYYNGEERAKGNILERFSAQQFPDLHSELNLSSLELGDSALYFCASSVGGRSTDTQYFGPGTRLTVL.

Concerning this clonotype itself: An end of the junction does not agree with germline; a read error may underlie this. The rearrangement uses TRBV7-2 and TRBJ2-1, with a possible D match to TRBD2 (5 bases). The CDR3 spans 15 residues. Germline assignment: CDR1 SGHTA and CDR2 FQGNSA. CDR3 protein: CASSLARYSYNEQFF. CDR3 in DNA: TGTGCTAGCAGCTTAGCGCGATACAGCTACAATGAGCAGTTCTTC. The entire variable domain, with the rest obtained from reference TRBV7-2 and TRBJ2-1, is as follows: GAGVSQSPSNKVTEKGKDVELRCDPISGHTALYWYRQSLGQGLEFLIYFQGNSAPDKSGLPSDRFSAERTGGSVSTLTIQRTQQEDSAVYLCASSLARYSYNEQFFGPGTRLTVL.

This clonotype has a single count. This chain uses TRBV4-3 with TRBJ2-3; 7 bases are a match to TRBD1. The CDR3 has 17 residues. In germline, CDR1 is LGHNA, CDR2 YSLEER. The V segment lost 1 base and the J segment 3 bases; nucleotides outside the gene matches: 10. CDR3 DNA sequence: TGCGCCAGCAGCCAAGGGGTCGTGGTGACAGGGACAGATACGCAGTATTTT. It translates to CASSQGVVVTGTDTQYF.

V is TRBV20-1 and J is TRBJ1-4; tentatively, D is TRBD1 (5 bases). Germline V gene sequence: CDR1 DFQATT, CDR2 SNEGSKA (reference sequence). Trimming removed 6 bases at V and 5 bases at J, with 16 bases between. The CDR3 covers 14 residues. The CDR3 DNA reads TGCAGTGCCCCCAAGGCCGGGGGGAATGAAAAACTGTTTTTT. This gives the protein CSAPKAGGNEKLFF.

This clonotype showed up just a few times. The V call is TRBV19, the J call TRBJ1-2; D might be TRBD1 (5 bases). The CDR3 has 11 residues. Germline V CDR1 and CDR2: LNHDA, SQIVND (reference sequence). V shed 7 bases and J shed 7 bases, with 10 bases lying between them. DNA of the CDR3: TGTGCCAGTAAAGAGGGGTCTGGCTACACCTTC. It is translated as CASKEGSGYTF.

CDR3 in DNA: TGCAGTGCTAGACAGGGAGGCCAAGAGACCCAGTACTTC. It specifies CSARQGGQETQYF. V and J are TRBV20-1 and TRBJ2-5, with a tentative D call TRBD2 (6 bases). Germline V lookup: CDR1 DFQATT, CDR2 SNEGSKA (reference sequence). There are 13 residues in the CDR3. Trimming removed 2 bases from V and 1 base from J, with 8 bases in between.

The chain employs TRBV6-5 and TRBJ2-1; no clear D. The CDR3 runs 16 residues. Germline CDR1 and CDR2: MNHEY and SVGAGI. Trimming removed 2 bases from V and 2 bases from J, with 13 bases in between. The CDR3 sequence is CASSYRKLAAYNEQFF. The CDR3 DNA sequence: TGTGCCAGCAGTTACCGGAAATTGGCGGCCTACAATGAGCAGTTCTTC.

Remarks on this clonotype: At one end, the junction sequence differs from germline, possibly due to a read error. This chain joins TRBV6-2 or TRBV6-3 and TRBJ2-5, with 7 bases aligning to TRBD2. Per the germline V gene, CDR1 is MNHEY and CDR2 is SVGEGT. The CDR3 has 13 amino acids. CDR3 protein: CTSNPGLEETQYF. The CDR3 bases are TGTACCAGCAATCCCGGACTAGAAGAGACCCAGTACTTC.

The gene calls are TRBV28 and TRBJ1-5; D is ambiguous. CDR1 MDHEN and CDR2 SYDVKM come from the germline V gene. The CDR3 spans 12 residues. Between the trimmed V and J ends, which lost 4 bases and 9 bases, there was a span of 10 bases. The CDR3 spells CASSSSGWPQHF. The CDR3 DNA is TGTGCCAGCAGTTCATCAGGATGGCCCCAGCATTTT.

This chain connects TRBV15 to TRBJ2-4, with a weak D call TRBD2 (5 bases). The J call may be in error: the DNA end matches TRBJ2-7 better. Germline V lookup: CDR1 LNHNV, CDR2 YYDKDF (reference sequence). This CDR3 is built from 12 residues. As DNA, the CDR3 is TGTGCCACCAGCAGTGACTATTACGAGCAGTACTTC. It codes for CATSSDYYEQYF.

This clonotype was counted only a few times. The CDR3 region is CASSQLTGYEQYF. CDR3 DNA sequence: TGCGCCAGCAGCCAGCTGACAGGGTACGAGCAGTACTTC. The chain carries TRBV4-3 and TRBJ2-7; 7 bases agree with TRBD1. This CDR3 spans 13 amino acids. The germline gives CDR1 LGHNA, CDR2 YSLEER. V was clipped by 3 bases and J by 4 bases; unmatched bases: 3.